This T cell receptor (beta chain) was documented in a study of cytomegalovirus exposure and HLA in healthy donors. Study overall: Of all 400 or so donors who were genotyped, under 90% belonged to the Caucasian-associated ancestry cluster. Overall study results and limits: Both high specificity and high sensitivity reportedly marked the classifier's diagnosis of cytomegalovirus status. Later genetic work tied a missense DCLRE1C variant to beta-chain V and J trimming. TCR beta V segments were, for the most part, productive about 90% or about 30% of the time in an earlier analysis.

Regarding this clone: Antigen: not known.

PCR used 60 Vbeta primers and 13 Jbeta primers. Profiled with immunoSEQ multiplex PCR; TCRdb holds only in-frame clones, not every one. The repertoire includes just under 150,000 clones, roughly 80% of them detected once, and roughly 2.9% sits in the top ten. Germline trimming cut 2 bases from V and 2 bases from J; bases unmatched to any gene: 7. The CDR3 loop spans 16 amino acids. CDR1 and CDR2 from the germline V gene are GTSNPN and SVGIG (reference sequence). This TCR was sampled from a woman between 25 and 40 years old in good health and CMV-seronegative. V gene TRBV30 combines with J gene TRBJ2-2; 8 bases are shared with TRBD2. Sequencing was performed on PBMCs. CDR3 sequence reads: CAWSRLAGSNTGELFF. In DNA form, the CDR3 reads TGTGCCTGGAGTAGGCTAGCGGGTTCAAACACCGGGGAGCTGTTTTTT.